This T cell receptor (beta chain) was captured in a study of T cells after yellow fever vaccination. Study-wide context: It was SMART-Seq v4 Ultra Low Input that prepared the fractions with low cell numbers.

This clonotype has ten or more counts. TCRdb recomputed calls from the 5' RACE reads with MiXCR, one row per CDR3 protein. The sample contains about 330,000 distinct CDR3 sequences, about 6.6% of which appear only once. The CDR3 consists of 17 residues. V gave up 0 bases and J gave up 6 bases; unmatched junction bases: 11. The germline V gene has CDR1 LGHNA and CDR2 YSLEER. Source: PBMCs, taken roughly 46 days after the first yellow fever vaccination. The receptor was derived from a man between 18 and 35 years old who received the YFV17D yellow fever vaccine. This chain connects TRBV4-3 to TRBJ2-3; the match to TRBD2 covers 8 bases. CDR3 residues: CASSQDDTRGGSDTQYF. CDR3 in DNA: TGCGCCAGCAGCCAAGATGACACACGGGGGGGCTCCGATACGCAGTATTTT.